The T cell receptor beta chain under discussion was sequenced for a study of OX40 agonist ivuxolimab in advanced cancers. Points from the study as a whole: Also present in some nonresponders was a low level of normalized T-cell clonal expansion. In CD8+ T cells, expanded clones were on average more numerous than in CD4+.

Points on this clone: Its cognate antigen is unknown.

Blood was sampled at baseline, cycle 4 day 1, and cycle 7 day 1. TCRdb's table, derived via immunoSEQ multiplex PCR, lists solely in-frame clones and lacks some. The sample lists some 30,000 clones; about 74% were seen once. The CDR3 sequence is 17 residues long. The germline CDR1 and CDR2 sequences are SGHRS and YFSETQ. Trimming shortened V by 0 bases and J by 1 base, and 14 bases separated the two germline ends. Specimen: CD4+ or CD8+ T cells sorted from blood, collected in a trial of the OX40 agonist ivuxolimab. The TCR comes from an adult with an advanced solid tumor such as melanoma, head and neck, liver or kidney cancer. The J gene is TRBJ2-4, the V gene TRBV5-1, with D possibly being TRBD2 (6 bases). The CDR3 reads CASSLERVGGAKNIQYF. The DNA of the CDR3 is TGCGCCAGCAGCTTGGAGCGGGTTGGAGGGGCCAAAAACATTCAGTACTTC. Variable domain in full (rest from reference TRBV5-1 and TRBJ2-4): KAGVTQTPRYLIKTRGQQVTLSCSPISGHRSVSWYQQTPGQGLQFLFEYFSETQRNKGNFPGRFSGRQFSNSRSEMNVSTLELGDSALYLCASSLERVGGAKNIQYFGAGTRLSVL.